This T cell receptor beta chain was found in a study of Graves' ophthalmopathy and Graves' hyperthyroidism. Broader study findings: Among expanded thyroid clonotypes above 0.001 frequency, most also occurred in blood.

CDR3 length: 14 residues. Trimming stripped 4 bases from V and 4 bases from J, with 13 bases between. Germline V gene sequence: CDR1 SGHTA, CDR2 FQGTGA. As concerns this clonotype: Its specificity is unknown.

Beta-chain TCR CDR3 regions were amplified from RNA transcripts. RT-PCR was first run with HTBI primers, then multiplex PCR in a second round. Each CDR3 protein gets one entry after TCRdb re-called the multiplex PCR reads with MiXCR. The repertoire holds about 230,000 distinct CDR3 sequences, with around 50% as singletons. The sample was peripheral blood. This receptor was identified in an adult man with Graves' ophthalmopathy. This rearrangement joins TRBV7-3 to TRBJ2-5; the D is unclear. CDR3 bases: TGTGCCAGCAGCTCCTACGGCCAATTAGAGACCCAGTACTTC. It encodes CASSSYGQLETQYF.